Below are 5 T cell receptor beta chains sequenced from a single sample in a study of control samples from healthy donors and cancer patients. Generated by immunoSEQ multiplex PCR, the TCRdb table keeps only in-frame clones and is missing some. The sample records roughly 100,000 clones, just under 95% being singletons. Sample: blood. Every receptor here comes from a human donor in good health. The donor label of this sample is uncertain.

The gene calls are TRBV18 and TRBJ1-1; D perhaps matches TRBD1 (5 bases). CDR1 and CDR2 (germline): KGHSH, LQKENI. The CDR3 spans 15 residues. V was cut by 1 base and J by 1 base, with 10 bases left in between. CDR3 coding DNA: TGTGCCAGCTCACCACTCGGGGGGGGGAACACTGAAGCTTTCTTT. The encoded protein is CASSPLGGGNTEAFF.

The genes are TRBV11-3 and TRBJ2-2; 7 bases fit TRBD1. CDR1 SGHNT and CDR2 YENEEA come from the germline V gene. V trimming: 0 bases; J trimming: 4 bases; junction bases outside the gene matches: 8. CDR3 length: 17 residues. Here the CDR3 DNA reads TGTGCCAGCAGCTTAGATCTGACAGGGCAGGGCACCGGGGAGCTGTTTTTT. It encodes CASSLDLTGQGTGELFF.

The chain links TRBV24-1 to TRBJ2-2; 8 nucleotides line up with TRBD1. Germline loops: CDR1 KGHDR, CDR2 SFDVKD. CDR3 length equals 17 residues. V was pared by 3 bases and J by 3 bases, with 8 bases of the junction left unmatched. CDR3 loop: CATSDAGTGMHTGELFF. In DNA form, the CDR3 reads TGTGCCACCAGTGATGCCGGGACAGGAATGCACACCGGGGAGCTGTTTTTT.

The CDR3 DNA reads TGTGCCAGCAGTTACACTAGCGGGGGCACAGATACGCAGTATTTT. This encodes CASSYTSGGTDTQYF. The chain couples TRBV7-2 to TRBJ2-3, with TRBD2 identical over 10 bases. Germline lookup yields CDR1 SGHTA and CDR2 FQGNSA. The CDR3 is 15 amino acids. V lost 6 bases and J lost 1; bases outside the gene matches: 4.

CDR3 nucleotides: TGTGCCAGCAGCCCGGGACAGGGTAGGACTGAAGCTTTCTTT. Its protein is CASSPGQGRTEAFF. The chain has TRBV7-9 and TRBJ1-1, with 9 bases that match TRBD1. The CDR3 runs 14 residues. Looked up from germline, CDR1 is SEHNR and CDR2 is FQNEAQ (reference sequence). The ends lost 5 bases at V and 5 bases at J; junction bases unmatched: 6.